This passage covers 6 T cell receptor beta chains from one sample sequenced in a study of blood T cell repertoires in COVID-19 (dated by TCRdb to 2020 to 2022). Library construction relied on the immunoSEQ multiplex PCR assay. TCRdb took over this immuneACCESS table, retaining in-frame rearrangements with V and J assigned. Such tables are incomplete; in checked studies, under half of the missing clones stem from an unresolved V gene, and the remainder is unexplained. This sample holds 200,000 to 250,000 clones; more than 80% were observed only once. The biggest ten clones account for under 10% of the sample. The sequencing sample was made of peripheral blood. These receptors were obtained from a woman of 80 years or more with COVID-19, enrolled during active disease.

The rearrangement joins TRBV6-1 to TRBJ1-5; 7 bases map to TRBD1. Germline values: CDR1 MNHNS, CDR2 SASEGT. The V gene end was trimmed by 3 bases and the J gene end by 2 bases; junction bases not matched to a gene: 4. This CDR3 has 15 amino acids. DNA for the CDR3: TGTGCCAGCAGTGACAGACAGGGTGGCAATCAGCCCCAGCATTTT. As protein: CASSDRQGGNQPQHF.

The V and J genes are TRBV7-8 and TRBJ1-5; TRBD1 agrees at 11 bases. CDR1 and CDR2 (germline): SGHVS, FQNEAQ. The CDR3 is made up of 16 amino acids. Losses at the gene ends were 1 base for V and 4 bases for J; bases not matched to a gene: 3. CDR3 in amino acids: CASSLGTGGGNQPQHF. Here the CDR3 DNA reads TGTGCCAGCAGCTTAGGGACAGGGGGCGGGAATCAGCCCCAGCATTTT.

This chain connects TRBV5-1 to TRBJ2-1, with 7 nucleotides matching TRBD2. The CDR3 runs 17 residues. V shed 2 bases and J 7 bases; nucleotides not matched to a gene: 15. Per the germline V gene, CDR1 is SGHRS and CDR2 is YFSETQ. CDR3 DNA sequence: TGCGCCAGCAGCTTTCTCCCCCGGTTAAATAGCGGGAATGAGCAGTTCTTC. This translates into CASSFLPRLNSGNEQFF.

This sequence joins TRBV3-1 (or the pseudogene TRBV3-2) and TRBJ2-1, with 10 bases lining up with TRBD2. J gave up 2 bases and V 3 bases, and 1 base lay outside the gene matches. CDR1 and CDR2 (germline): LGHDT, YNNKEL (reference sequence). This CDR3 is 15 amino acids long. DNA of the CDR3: TGTGCCAGCAGCCACAGCGGGGGGGCCTACAATGAGCAGTTCTTC. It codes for CASSHSGGAYNEQFF.

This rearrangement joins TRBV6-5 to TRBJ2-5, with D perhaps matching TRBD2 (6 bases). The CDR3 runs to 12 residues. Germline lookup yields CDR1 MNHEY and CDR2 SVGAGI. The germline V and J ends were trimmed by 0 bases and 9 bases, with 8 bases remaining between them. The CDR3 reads CASSYSTGAQYF. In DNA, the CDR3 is TGTGCCAGCAGTTACTCGACGGGGGCCCAGTACTTC.

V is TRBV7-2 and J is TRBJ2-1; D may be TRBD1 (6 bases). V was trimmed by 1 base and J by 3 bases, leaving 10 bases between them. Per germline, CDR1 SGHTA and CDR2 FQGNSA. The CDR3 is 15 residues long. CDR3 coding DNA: TGTGCCAGCAGCTTAGGCAGGGGAAGCTACAATGAGCAGTTCTTC. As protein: CASSLGRGSYNEQFF. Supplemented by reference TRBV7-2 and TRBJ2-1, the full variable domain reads GAGVSQSPSNKVTEKGKDVELRCDPISGHTALYWYRQSLGQGLEFLIYFQGNSAPDKSGLPSDRFSAERTGGSVSTLTIQRTQQEDSAVYLCASSLGRGSYNEQFFGPGTRLTVL.